The clone carrying this TCR beta chain ranks as medium-sized. No antigen is known for it. Rearranged V-D-J TRB sequences were amplified with a mixed TRB-A/B primer pool. MiXCR, applied by TCRdb to the multiplex PCR reads, yields one record per CDR3 protein. The data contain thousands of distinct CDR3 sequences, approximately 36% of them seen just once; the ten biggest clones take up around 50%. The data originate from a study of T cell repertoires in aging, cancer and after chemotherapy. Regarding the study as a whole: Median generation probability rose over the chemotherapy interval in each cancer cohort, suggesting rebound thymic output.

The template was genomic DNA from peripheral blood, not RNA. V dropped 2 bases and J dropped 1 base, with 17 bases sitting between them. Germline CDR1 MNHEY, CDR2 SVGAGI. The CDR3 totals 17 residues. The chain recombines TRBV6-5 with TRBJ2-5; tentative D call: TRBD1 (6 bases). Material for sequencing was blood. The source of this sequence is a human donor with a blood cancer. This CDR3 is CASSYEVGAMAQETQYF. CDR3 sequence (DNA): TGTGCCAGCAGTTACGAGGTGGGGGCGATGGCCCAAGAGACCCAGTACTTC.